These 21 T cell receptor beta chains were all obtained from the same sample, sequenced in a study of glioma-infiltrating T cells after dendritic cell vaccination. The time point here: after dendritic cell vaccination, including at tumor progression/relapse. Sequencing was performed with immunoSEQ multiplex PCR; in TCRdb, only in-frame clones are kept and a portion is missing. Of about 58,000 clones in the sample, 70% to 85% were seen once. This sample comprised blood, obtained after dendritic cell vaccination. The source of these receptors is a human donor with glioblastoma.

This rearrangement joins TRBV27 to TRBJ2-2, with a weak D call TRBD2 (7 bases). The CDR3 has 13 residues. Between the trimmed V and J ends, which lost 4 bases and 8 bases, there was a span of 11 bases. CDR1 MNHEY and CDR2 SMNVEV come from the germline V gene (reference sequence). The CDR3 nucleotides are TGTGCCAGCAGTTGGGGGAGGGGGGGGGAGCTGTTTTTT. Protein: CASSWGRGGELFF.

The CDR3 region has the DNA TGTGCCATCAGTGAAAACTCCCCTCAATCCTACGAGCAGTACTTC. Protein product: CAISENSPQSYEQYF. The V call is TRBV10-3, the J call TRBJ2-7; no clear D. Germline CDR1 and CDR2: ENHRY and SYGVKD. The CDR3 totals 15 residues. V dropped 3 bases and J dropped 1 base, with 13 bases sitting between them.

V is TRBV19 and J is TRBJ2-6; D gene uncertain. This CDR3 spans 11 amino acids. Looked up from germline, CDR1 is LNHDA and CDR2 is SQIVND (reference sequence). In DNA, the CDR3 is TGTTCACAGTCTGGGGCCAACGTCCTGACTTTC. It specifies CSQSGANVLTF.

The V gene is TRBV4-1, the J gene TRBJ2-2, with 10 bases aligning to TRBD1. Germline V gene sequence: CDR1 MGHRA, CDR2 YSYEKL. V shed 3 bases, J shed 6 bases, and the junction held 13 bases outside the gene matches. The CDR3 has 18 amino acids. The CDR3 loop is CASSHSGTGDGFAGELFF. DNA of the CDR3: TGCGCCAGCAGCCACTCCGGGACAGGGGACGGGTTCGCCGGGGAGCTGTTTTTT.

This chain joins TRBV7-2 and TRBJ2-7; tentatively, D is TRBD1 (5 bases). The CDR3 consists of 13 residues. Between the trimmed V and J ends, which lost 1 base and 7 bases, there was a span of 11 bases. Germline CDR1 is SGHTA and CDR2 is FQGNSA. The CDR3 here is CASSLVRVGEQYF. CDR3 coding DNA: TGTGCCAGCAGCTTAGTCAGGGTTGGGGAGCAGTACTTC.

The V gene is TRBV4-2, the J gene TRBJ1-4; 9 bases fit TRBD1. V was pared by 1 base and J by 5 bases, with 8 bases of the junction left unmatched. Germline assignment: CDR1 LGHNA and CDR2 YNFKEQ. The CDR3 is 17 amino acids. CDR3 DNA sequence: TGTGCCAGCAGCCAAGGGGCAGGACAGGGGTTGAATGAAAAACTGTTTTTT. This encodes CASSQGAGQGLNEKLFF.

The gene calls are TRBV7-2 and TRBJ1-4; possibly TRBD1 for D (5 bases). V was pared by 2 bases and J by 4 bases, with 8 bases between. The germline V gene encodes CDR1 SGHTA and CDR2 FQGNSA. The CDR3 covers 14 residues. CDR3 coding DNA: TGTGCCAGCAGCTTACGGGGGGGTAATGAAAAACTGTTTTTT. The encoded protein is CASSLRGGNEKLFF.

The chain couples TRBV29-1 to TRBJ2-5; a possible D gene is TRBD2 (7 bases). The length of the CDR3 is 14 residues. Looked up from germline, CDR1 is SQVTM and CDR2 is ANQGSEA. The V gene lost 6 bases and the J gene lost 5 bases, with 19 bases spanning the gap. The CDR3 loop reads CSVGSGGVWETQYF. CDR3 nucleotide sequence: TGCAGCGTCGGTTCGGGGGGCGTCTGGGAGACCCAGTACTTC.

The chain combines TRBV10-1 with TRBJ2-1; 7 bases map to TRBD2. The CDR3 has 12 amino acids. With V trimmed by 8 bases and J by 5 bases, 3 bases remained unmatched. The germline CDR1 and CDR2 sequences are WNHNN and SYGVQD (reference sequence). CDR3 in amino acids: CASGRGDNEQFF. CDR3 bases: TGCGCCAGCGGCCGGGGGGACAATGAGCAGTTCTTC.

This rearrangement joins TRBV6-1 to TRBJ2-7; tentative D call: TRBD2 (7 bases). The germline gives CDR1 MNHNS, CDR2 SASEGT. The CDR3 spans 17 residues. Trimming cost V 2 bases and J 3 bases, with 20 bases left between them. CDR3 in amino acids: CASSEIRRGGELYEQYF. The CDR3 DNA follows: TGTGCCAGCAGTGAAATCAGGCGCGGGGGCGAGCTCTACGAGCAGTACTTC.

V gene TRBV6-1 combines with J gene TRBJ2-7; 10 nucleotides match TRBD2. Germline assignment: CDR1 MNHNS and CDR2 SASEGT. Unmatched junction bases numbered 4, after V lost 5 bases and J lost 3 bases. The CDR3 runs to 14 residues. For the CDR3, the DNA is TGTGCCAGCAGTACGCAGCGGGGGGGCTACGAGCAGTACTTC. Its translation is CASSTQRGGYEQYF.

The CDR3 region is CASSSRTSGRYEQYF. CDR3 coding DNA: TGTGCCAGCAGTTCCCGGACTAGCGGCCGCTACGAGCAGTACTTC. The chain uses TRBV11-3 and TRBJ2-7, with TRBD2 matching over 10 bases. Germline V gene sequence: CDR1 SGHNT, CDR2 YENEEA. V lost 6 bases to trimming and J lost 3 bases; unmatched junction nucleotides: 8. CDR3 size: 15 residues.

The V call is TRBV29-1, the J call TRBJ2-3, with 7 bases fitting TRBD2. V trimming: 8 bases; J trimming: 1 base; junction bases outside the gene matches: 15. The V gene's germline CDR1 is SQVTM and CDR2 ANQGSEA. This CDR3 is 16 amino acids long. Written as DNA, the CDR3 is TGCAGCCTTAGGAGGGGAGGGAAACATGGCACAGATACGCAGTATTTT. Translating gives CSLRRGGKHGTDTQYF.

The chain carries TRBV30 and TRBJ1-5, with D unresolved. This CDR3 spans 13 amino acids. CDR1 is GTSNPN and CDR2 is SVGIG in the germline V gene (reference sequence). Trimming removed 2 bases from V and 2 bases from J, with 7 bases in between. The CDR3 reads CAWSPGRNQPQHF. In DNA form, the CDR3 reads TGTGCCTGGAGTCCCGGTCGCAATCAGCCCCAGCATTTT.

The V and J genes are TRBV19 and TRBJ1-1; D gene uncertain. Trimming took off 3 bases at V and 1 base at J, with 15 bases between the two ends. The CDR3 is made up of 16 amino acids. Germline V gene data show CDR1 as LNHDA and CDR2 as SQIVND (reference sequence). As DNA, the CDR3 is TGTGCCAGTAGTATGCTAGCCGCCTCCTGGAACACTGAAGCTTTCTTT. The encoded protein is CASSMLAASWNTEAFF.

The chain has TRBV6-1 and TRBJ2-7; D is possibly TRBD1 (6 bases). Per the germline V gene, CDR1 is MNHNS and CDR2 is SASEGT. Trimming cost V 1 base and J 6 bases, with 10 bases left between them. This CDR3 region has 13 residues. The CDR3 DNA is TGTGCCAGCAGTGAAGTGTACAGGGTCGAGCAGTACTTC. This sequence encodes CASSEVYRVEQYF.

The chain recombines TRBV5-1 with TRBJ2-1, with 12 positions matching TRBD2. The germline V gene encodes CDR1 SGHRS and CDR2 YFSETQ. The CDR3 totals 14 residues. The V gene end was trimmed by 6 bases and the J gene end by 10 bases; junction bases not matched to a gene: 8. In DNA form, the CDR3 reads TGCGCCAGCATGGCTAGCGGGGGGGCAGAGGAGCAGTTCTTC. It yields the protein CASMASGGAEEQFF. Filled out from reference TRBV5-1 and TRBJ2-1, the complete variable domain reads KAGVTQTPRYLIKTRGQQVTLSCSPISGHRSVSWYQQTPGQGLQFLFEYFSETQRNKGNFPGRFSGRQFSNSRSEMNVSTLELGDSALYLCASMASGGAEEQFFGPGTRLTVL.

The chain combines TRBV5-4 with TRBJ2-3, with no clear D. Looked up from germline, CDR1 is SGHNT and CDR2 is YYREEE (reference sequence). Trimming removed 4 bases at V and 4 bases at J, with 7 bases between. The CDR3 covers 12 residues. CDR3 in amino acids: CASSRTADTQYF. The CDR3 DNA follows: TGTGCCAGCAGCCGTACAGCAGATACGCAGTATTTT.

This chain connects TRBV6-5 to TRBJ2-1, with D possibly TRBD2 on 5 matching bases. Germline values: CDR1 MNHEY, CDR2 SVGAGI. The CDR3 extends over 13 amino acids. Trimming took off 5 bases at V and 3 bases at J, with 8 bases between the two ends. The CDR3 here is CASSSGFYNEQFF. The CDR3 DNA reads TGTGCCAGCAGTAGCGGTTTCTACAATGAGCAGTTCTTC.

V gene TRBV19 combines with J gene TRBJ1-3, with TRBD1 as a possible D gene (5 bases). CDR3 length equals 14 residues. Germline V CDR1 and CDR2: LNHDA, SQIVND (reference sequence). V was pared by 8 bases and J by 7 bases, with 18 bases between. CDR3 amino acids: CASRGIAVKNTIYF. CDR3 DNA: TGTGCCAGTCGGGGGATAGCGGTCAAGAACACCATATATTTT.

This chain uses TRBV6-5 with TRBJ2-3; perhaps TRBD1 as D (6 bases). CDR1 and CDR2 from the germline V gene are MNHEY and SVGAGI. The CDR3 sequence is 14 residues long. Trimming took off 6 bases at V and 1 base at J, with 11 bases between the two ends. DNA of the CDR3: TGTGCCAGCAGACAGGGATTGGGCACAGATACGCAGTATTTT. It encodes CASRQGLGTDTQYF.